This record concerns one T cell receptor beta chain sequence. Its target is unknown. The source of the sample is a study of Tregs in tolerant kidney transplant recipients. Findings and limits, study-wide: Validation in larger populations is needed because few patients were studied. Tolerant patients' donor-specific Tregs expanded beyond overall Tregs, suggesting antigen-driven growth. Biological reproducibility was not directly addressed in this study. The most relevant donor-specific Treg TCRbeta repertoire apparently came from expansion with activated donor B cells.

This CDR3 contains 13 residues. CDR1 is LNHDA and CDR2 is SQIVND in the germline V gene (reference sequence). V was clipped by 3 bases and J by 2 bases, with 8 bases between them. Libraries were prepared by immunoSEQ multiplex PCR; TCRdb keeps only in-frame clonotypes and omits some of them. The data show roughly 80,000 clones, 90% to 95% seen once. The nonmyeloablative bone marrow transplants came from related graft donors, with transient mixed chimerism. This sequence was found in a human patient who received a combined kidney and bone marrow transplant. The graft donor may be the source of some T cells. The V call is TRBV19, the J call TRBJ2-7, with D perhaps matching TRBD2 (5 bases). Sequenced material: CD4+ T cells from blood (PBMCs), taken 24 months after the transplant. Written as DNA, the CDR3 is TGTGCCAGTAGTATCACGGGAACCTACGAGCAGTACTTC. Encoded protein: CASSITGTYEQYF. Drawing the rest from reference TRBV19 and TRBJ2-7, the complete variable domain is DGGITQSPKYLFRKEGQNVTLSCEQNLNHDAMYWYRQDPGQGLRLIYYSQIVNDFQKGDIAEGYSVSREKKESFPLTVTSAQKNPTAFYLCASSITGTYEQYFGPGTRLTVT.